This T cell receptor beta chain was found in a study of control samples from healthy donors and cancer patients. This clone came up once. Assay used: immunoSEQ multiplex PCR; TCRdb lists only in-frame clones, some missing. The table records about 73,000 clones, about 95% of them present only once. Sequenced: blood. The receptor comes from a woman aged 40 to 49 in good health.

This CDR3 is CASSAQKGSNQPQHF. The DNA for the CDR3 is TGTGCCAGCAGTGCACAGAAGGGGAGCAATCAGCCCCAGCATTTT. The V call is TRBV2, the J call TRBJ1-5; tentatively, D is TRBD1 (5 bases). The V and J ends lost 4 bases and 1 base respectively, with 11 bases between them. This CDR3 contains 15 residues. Germline CDR1 reads SNHLY; CDR2 reads FYNNEI. Variable domain in full (rest from reference TRBV2 and TRBJ1-5): EPEVTQTPSHQVTQMGQEVILRCVPISNHLYFYWYRQILGQKVEFLVSFYNNEISEKSEIFDDQFSVERPDGSNFTLKIRSTKLEDSAMYFCASSAQKGSNQPQHFGDGTRLSIL.